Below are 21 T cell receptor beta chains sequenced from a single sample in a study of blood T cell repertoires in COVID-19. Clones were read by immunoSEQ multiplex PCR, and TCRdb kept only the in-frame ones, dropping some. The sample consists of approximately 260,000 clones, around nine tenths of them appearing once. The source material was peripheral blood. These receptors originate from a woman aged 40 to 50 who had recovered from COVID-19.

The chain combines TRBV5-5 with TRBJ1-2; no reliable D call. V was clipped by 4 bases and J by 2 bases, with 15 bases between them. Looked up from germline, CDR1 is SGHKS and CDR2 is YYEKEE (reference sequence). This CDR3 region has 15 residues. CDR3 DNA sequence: TGTGCCAGCAGCCCTGCGGGCGCGGCCAACTATGGCTACACCTTC. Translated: CASSPAGAANYGYTF.

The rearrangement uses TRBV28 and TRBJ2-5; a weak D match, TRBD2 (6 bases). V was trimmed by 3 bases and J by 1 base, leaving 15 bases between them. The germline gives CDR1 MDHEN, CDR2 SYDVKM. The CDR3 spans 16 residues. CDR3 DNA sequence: TGTGCCAGCAGTTTTCGACTAGGAGGGATCCAAGAGACCCAGTACTTC. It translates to CASSFRLGGIQETQYF. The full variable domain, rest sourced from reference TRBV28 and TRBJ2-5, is DVKVTQSSRYLVKRTGEKVFLECVQDMDHENMFWYRQDPGLGLRLIYFSYDVKMKEKGDIPEGYSVSREKKERFSLILESASTNQTSMYLCASSFRLGGIQETQYFGPGTRLLVL.

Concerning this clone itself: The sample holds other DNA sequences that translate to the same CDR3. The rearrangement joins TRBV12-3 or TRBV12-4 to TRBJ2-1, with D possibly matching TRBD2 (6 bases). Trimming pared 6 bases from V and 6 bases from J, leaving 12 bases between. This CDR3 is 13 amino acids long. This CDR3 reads CASSLGLLNEQFF. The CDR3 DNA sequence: TGTGCCAGCAGCCTGGGACTGCTCAATGAGCAGTTCTTC.

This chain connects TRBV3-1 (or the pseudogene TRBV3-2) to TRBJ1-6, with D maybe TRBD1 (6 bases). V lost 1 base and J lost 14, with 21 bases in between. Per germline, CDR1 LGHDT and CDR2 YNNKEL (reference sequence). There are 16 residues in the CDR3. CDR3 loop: CASSQASGTTFGALHF. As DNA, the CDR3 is TGTGCCAGCAGCCAAGCCTCCGGGACAACCTTTGGGGCCCTCCACTTT.

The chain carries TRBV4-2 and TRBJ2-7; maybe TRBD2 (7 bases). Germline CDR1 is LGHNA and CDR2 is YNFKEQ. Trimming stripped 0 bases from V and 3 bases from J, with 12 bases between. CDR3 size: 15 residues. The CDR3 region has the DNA TGTGCCAGCAGCCAAGAACAGGGAGGGATCTACGAGCAGTACTTC. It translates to CASSQEQGGIYEQYF.

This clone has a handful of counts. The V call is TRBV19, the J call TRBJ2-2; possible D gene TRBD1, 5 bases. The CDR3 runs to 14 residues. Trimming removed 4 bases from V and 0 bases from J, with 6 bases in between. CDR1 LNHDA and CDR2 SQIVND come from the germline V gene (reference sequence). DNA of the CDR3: TGTGCCAGTAGTAGACAGCCGAACACCGGGGAGCTGTTTTTT. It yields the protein CASSRQPNTGELFF.

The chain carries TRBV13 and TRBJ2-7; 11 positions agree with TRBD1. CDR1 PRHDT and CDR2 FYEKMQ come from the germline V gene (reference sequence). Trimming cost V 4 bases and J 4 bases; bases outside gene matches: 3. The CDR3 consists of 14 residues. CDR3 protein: CASSWGQGDYEQYF. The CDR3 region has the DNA TGTGCCAGCAGCTGGGGACAGGGGGATTACGAGCAGTACTTC.

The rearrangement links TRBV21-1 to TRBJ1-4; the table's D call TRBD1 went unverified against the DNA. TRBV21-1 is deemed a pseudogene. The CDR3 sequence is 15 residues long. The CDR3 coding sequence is TGTGCCAGCAGCAAAGTTGGACAGAGAAATGAAAAACTGTTTTTT. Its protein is CASSKVGQRNEKLFF.

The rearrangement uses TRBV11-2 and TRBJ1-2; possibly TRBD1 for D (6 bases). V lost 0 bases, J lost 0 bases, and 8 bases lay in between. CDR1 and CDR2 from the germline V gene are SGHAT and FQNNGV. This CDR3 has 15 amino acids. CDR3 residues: CASSLDGQSNYGYTF. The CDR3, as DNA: TGTGCCAGCAGCTTAGACGGACAGTCTAACTATGGCTACACCTTC.

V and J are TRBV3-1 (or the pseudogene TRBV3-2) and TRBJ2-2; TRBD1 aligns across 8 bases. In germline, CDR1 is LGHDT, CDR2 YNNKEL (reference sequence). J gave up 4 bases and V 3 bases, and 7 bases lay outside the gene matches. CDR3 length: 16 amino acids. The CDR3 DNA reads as TGTGCCAGCAGCCAGCGAGACAGGGGCGTCACCGGGGAGCTGTTTTTT. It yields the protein CASSQRDRGVTGELFF.

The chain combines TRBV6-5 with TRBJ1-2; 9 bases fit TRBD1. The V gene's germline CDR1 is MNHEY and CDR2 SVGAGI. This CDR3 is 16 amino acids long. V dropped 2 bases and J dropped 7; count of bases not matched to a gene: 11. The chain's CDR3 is CASSYGTGYHTGGYTF. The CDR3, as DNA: TGTGCCAGCAGTTACGGGACAGGGTACCATACGGGTGGCTACACCTTC.

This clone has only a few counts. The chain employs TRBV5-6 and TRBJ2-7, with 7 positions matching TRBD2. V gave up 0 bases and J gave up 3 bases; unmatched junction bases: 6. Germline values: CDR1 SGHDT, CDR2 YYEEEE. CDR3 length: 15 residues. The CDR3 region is CASSLVSAGRYEQYF. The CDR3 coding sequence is TGTGCCAGCAGCTTGGTATCAGCGGGACGCTACGAGCAGTACTTC. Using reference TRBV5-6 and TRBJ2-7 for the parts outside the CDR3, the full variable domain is DAGVTQSPTHLIKTRGQQVTLRCSPKSGHDTVSWYQQALGQGPQFIFQYYEEEERQRGNFPDRFSGHQFPNYSSELNVNALLLGDSALYLCASSLVSAGRYEQYFGPGTRLTVT.

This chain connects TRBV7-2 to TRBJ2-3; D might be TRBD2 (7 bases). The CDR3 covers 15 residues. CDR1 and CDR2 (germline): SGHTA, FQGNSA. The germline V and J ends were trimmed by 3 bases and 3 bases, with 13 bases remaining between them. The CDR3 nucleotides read TGTGCCAGCAGCTTTGGGGGCGGGGGTACAGATACGCAGTATTTT. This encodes CASSFGGGGTDTQYF.

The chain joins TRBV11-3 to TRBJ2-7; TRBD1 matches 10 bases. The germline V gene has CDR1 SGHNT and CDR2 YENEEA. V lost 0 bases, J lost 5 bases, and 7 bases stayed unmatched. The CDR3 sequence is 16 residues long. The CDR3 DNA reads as TGTGCCAGCAGCTTAGATGACTGGGACAGGGGCCACGAGCAGTACTTC. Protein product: CASSLDDWDRGHEQYF.

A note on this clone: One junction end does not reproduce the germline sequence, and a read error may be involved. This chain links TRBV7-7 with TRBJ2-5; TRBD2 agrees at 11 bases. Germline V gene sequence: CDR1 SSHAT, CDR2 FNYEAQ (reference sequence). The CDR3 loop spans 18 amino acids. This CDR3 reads CASSLTLTSGSNQETQYF. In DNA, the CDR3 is TGTGCTAGCAGCTTAACCCTAACTAGCGGGAGTAACCAGGAGACCCAGTACTTC.

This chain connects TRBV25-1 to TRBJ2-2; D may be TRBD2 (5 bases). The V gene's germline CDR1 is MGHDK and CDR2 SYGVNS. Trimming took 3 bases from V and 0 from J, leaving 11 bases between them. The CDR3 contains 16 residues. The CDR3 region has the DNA TGTGCCAGCAGTGACATCGGGCGGGCGAACACCGGGGAGCTGTTTTTT. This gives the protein CASSDIGRANTGELFF.

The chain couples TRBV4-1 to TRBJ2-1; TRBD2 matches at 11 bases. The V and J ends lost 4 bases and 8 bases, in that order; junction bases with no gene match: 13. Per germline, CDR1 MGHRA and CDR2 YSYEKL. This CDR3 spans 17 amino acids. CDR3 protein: CASSRGLAGGQADEQFF. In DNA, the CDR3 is TGCGCCAGCAGCCGTGGACTAGCGGGCGGGCAGGCGGATGAGCAGTTCTTC.

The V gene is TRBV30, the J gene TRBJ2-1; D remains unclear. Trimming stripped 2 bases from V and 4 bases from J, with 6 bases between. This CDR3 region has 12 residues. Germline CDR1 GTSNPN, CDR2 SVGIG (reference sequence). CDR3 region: CAWSPLYNEQFF. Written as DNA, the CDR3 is TGTGCCTGGAGTCCCCTGTACAATGAGCAGTTCTTC.

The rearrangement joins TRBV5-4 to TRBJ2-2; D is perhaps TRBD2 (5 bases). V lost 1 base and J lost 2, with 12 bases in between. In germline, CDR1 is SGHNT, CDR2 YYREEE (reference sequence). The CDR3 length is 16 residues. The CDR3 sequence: CASSLPLGVNTGELFF. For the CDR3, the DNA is TGTGCCAGCAGCTTGCCGTTGGGAGTTAACACCGGGGAGCTGTTTTTT.

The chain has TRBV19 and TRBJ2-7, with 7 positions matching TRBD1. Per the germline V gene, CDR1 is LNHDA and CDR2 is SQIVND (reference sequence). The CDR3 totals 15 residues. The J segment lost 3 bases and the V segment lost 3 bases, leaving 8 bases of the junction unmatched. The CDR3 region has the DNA TGTGCCAGTAGTATGTATCGGGGACAGAGCTACGAGCAGTACTTC. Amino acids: CASSMYRGQSYEQYF.

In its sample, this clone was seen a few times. In nucleotides, the CDR3 is TGTGCCAGCAGCTTGGGAGTGGGGTCGGAGGAACAGTACTTC. Protein: CASSLGVGSEEQYF. The V call is TRBV5-8, the J call TRBJ2-7; TRBD2 might be the D (5 bases). V gave up 0 bases and J gave up 10 bases, with 17 bases separating them. Germline CDR1 is SGHTS and CDR2 is YDEGEE. The CDR3 is 14 residues long. Drawing the rest from reference TRBV5-8 and TRBJ2-7, the complete variable domain is EAGVTQSPTHLIKTRGQQATLRCSPISGHTSVYWYQQALGLGLQFLLWYDEGEERNRGNFPPRFSGRQFPNYSSELNVNALELEDSALYLCASSLGVGSEEQYFGPGTRLTVT.